The sequence of this TCR beta chain was determined in a study of response to subunit inactivated influenza vaccine. TCRdb re-derived calls from the RT-PCR reads in MiXCR, one entry per CDR3 protein. The data show under 800,000 distinct CDR3 sequences, about 15% seen once. The V gene lost 5 bases and the J gene lost 9 bases, with 13 bases spanning the gap. Germline CDR1 and CDR2: KGHDR and SFDVKD. The CDR3 totals 13 residues. This clonotype was found a few times. The starting material was PBMCs from blood, obtained 14 to 15 days before vaccination. The receptor's source is a man between 45 and 60 years old who received an inactivated influenza vaccine. V usage is TRBV24-1 and J usage is TRBJ2-4, with D perhaps TRBD2 (7 bases). The CDR3 nucleotides read TGTGCCACCAGTGGCGGGGGCTCGGGCATTCAGTACTTC. It encodes CATSGGGSGIQYF.